This T cell receptor (beta chain) was identified during a study of Graves' ophthalmopathy and Graves' hyperthyroidism. Germline CDR1 SGHTA, CDR2 FQGNSA. There are 17 residues in the CDR3. Trimming removed 3 bases at V and 0 bases at J, with 15 bases between. This clonotype was found many times. Its antigen is not identified. Findings and limits, study-wide: A classifier, a 13-signature model, separated ophthalmopathy from stable hyperthyroidism with more than 85% sensitivity and around 80% specificity. The majority of expanded thyroid clonotypes above 0.001 frequency also occurred in blood. The model reached approximately 71% sensitivity and around 72% specificity for predicting ophthalmopathy progression.

RNA transcripts served as template for amplifying TCR beta CDR3 sequences. An opening RT-PCR round employed HTBI primers and preceded a second-round multiplex PCR. TCRdb re-called the multiplex PCR reads with MiXCR, one entry per CDR3 protein. The data show around 1,200,000 distinct CDR3 sequences, roughly 35% seen once. In this cohort, patients with other autoimmune diseases, uncontrolled infections, pregnancy or lactation were excluded. Material: peripheral blood or thyroid tissue (not recorded which). The genes are TRBV7-2 and TRBJ1-5, with a possible D match to TRBD1 (5 bases). The receptor was isolated from an adult man with Graves' hyperthyroidism. CDR3 loop: CASSLGLRGNSNQPQHF. In DNA, the CDR3 is TGTGCCAGCAGCTTGGGGCTAAGAGGGAATAGCAATCAGCCCCAGCATTTT.